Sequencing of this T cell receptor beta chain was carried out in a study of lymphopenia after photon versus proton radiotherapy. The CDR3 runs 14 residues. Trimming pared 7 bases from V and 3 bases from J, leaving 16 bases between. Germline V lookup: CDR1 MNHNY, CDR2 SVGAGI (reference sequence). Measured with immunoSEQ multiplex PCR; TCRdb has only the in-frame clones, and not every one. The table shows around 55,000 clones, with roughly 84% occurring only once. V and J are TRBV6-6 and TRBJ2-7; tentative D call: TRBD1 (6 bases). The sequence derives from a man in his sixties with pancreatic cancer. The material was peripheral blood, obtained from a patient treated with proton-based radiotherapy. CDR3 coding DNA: TGTGCCAGCAAACGGGACACTAACTACTACGAGCAGTACTTC. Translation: CASKRDTNYYEQYF.